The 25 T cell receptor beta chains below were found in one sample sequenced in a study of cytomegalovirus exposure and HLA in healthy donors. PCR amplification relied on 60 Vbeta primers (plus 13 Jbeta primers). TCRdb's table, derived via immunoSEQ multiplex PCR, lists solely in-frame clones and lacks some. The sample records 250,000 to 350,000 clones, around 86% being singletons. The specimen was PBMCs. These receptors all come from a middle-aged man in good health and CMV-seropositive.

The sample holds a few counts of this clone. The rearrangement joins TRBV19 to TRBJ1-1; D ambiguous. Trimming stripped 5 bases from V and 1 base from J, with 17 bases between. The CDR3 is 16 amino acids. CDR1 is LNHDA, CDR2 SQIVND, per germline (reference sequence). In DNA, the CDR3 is TGTGCCAGTAGTCCGGAGGGTCACCTTCGGAACACTGAAGCTTTCTTT. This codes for CASSPEGHLRNTEAFF.

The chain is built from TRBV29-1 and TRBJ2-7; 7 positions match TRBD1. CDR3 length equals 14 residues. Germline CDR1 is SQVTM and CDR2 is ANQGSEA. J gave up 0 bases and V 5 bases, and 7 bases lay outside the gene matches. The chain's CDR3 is CSVRTGQSSYEQYF. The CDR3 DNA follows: TGCAGCGTTCGGACGGGACAGAGCTCCTACGAGCAGTACTTC.

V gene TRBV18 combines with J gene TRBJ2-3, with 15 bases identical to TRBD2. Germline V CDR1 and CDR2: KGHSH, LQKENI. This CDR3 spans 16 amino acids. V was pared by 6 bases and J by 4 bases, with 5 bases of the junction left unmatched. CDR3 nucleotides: TGTGCCAGCTCTGCTGGACTAGCGGGAGGGGCAGATACGCAGTATTTT. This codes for CASSAGLAGGADTQYF. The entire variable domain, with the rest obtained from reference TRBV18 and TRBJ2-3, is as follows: NAGVMQNPRHLVRRRGQEARLRCSPMKGHSHVYWYRQLPEEGLKFMVYLQKENIIDESGMPKERFSAEFPKEGPSILRIQQVVRGDSAAYFCASSAGLAGGADTQYFGPGTRLTVL.

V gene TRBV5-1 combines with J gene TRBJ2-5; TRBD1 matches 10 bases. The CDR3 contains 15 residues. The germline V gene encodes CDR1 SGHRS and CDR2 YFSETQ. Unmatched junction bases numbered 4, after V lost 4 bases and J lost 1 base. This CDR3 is CASSTGQGTQETQYF. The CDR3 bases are TGCGCCAGCAGCACGGGACAGGGGACCCAAGAGACCCAGTACTTC.

The CDR3 coding sequence is TGTGCCAGTAGTCGGTCCGGGAGGGCCAATGAGCAGTTCTTC. This sequence encodes CASSRSGRANEQFF. The V call is TRBV19, the J call TRBJ2-1; TRBD2 agrees at 8 bases. The CDR3 extends over 14 amino acids. V lost 5 bases, J lost 6 bases, and 6 bases stayed unmatched. Germline V gene lookup returns CDR1 LNHDA and CDR2 SQIVND (reference sequence).

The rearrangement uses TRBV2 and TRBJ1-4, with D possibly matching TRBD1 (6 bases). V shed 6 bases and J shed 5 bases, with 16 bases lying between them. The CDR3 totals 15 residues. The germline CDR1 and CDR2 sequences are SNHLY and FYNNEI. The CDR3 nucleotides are TGTGCCAGCAGGGAAAGACAGGTTCTGAATGAAAAACTGTTTTTT. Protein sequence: CASRERQVLNEKLFF.

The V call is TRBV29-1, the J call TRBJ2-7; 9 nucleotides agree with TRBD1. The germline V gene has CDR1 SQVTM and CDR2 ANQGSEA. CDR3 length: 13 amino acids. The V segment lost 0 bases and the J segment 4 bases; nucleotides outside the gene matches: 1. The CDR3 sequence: CSVEEGTGYEQYF. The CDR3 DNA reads TGCAGCGTTGAAGAGGGGACAGGGTACGAGCAGTACTTC.

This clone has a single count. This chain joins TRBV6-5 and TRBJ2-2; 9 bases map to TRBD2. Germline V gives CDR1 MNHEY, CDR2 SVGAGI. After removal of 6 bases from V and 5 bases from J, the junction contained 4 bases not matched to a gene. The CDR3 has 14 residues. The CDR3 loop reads CASRKSGGTGELFF. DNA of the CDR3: TGTGCCAGCAGAAAAAGCGGGGGGACCGGGGAGCTGTTTTTT.

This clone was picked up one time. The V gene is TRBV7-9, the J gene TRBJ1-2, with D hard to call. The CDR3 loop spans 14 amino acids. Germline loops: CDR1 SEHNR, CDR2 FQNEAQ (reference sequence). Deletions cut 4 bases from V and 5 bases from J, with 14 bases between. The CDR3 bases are TGTGCCAGCAGCTCCCGTTATTCTCCGTATGGCTACACCTTC. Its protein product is CASSSRYSPYGYTF.

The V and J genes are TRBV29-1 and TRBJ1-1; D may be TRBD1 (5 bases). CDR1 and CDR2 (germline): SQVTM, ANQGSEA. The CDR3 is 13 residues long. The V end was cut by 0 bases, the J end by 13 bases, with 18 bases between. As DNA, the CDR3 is TGCAGCGTTGAAGATGGTCGGAACAGGAAGGTTTTCTTT. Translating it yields CSVEDGRNRKVFF.

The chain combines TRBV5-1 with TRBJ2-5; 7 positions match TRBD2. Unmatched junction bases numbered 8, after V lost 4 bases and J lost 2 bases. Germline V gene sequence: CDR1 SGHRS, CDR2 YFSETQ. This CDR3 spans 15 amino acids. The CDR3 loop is CASSPRSGSQETQYF. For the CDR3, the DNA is TGCGCCAGCAGCCCCCGTAGCGGGTCTCAAGAGACCCAGTACTTC.

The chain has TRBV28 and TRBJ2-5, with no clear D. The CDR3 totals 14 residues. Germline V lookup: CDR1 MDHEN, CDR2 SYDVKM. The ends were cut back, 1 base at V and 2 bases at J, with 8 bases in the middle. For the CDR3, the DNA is TGTGCCAGCAGTTTATCAAGCGTTCAAGAGACCCAGTACTTC. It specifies CASSLSSVQETQYF.

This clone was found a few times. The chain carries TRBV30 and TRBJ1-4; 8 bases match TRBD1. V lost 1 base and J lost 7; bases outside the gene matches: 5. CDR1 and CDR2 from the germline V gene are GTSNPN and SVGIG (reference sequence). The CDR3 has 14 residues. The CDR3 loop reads CAWSGQGAFEKLFF. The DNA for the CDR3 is TGTGCCTGGAGTGGGCAGGGGGCTTTTGAAAAACTGTTTTTT.

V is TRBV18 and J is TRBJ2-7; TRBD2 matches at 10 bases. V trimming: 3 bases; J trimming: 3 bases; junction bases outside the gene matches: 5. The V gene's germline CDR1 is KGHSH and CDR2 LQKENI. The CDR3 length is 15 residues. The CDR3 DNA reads TGTGCCAGCTCACCCGGATCTAGCGGGAGCTACGAGCAGTACTTC. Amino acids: CASSPGSSGSYEQYF.

The CDR3 is CASSSSSGIQNEQFF. The CDR3 DNA follows: TGTGCCAGCAGCTCCTCTAGCGGGATTCAGAATGAGCAGTTCTTC. V gene TRBV5-4 combines with J gene TRBJ2-1; TRBD2 matches 9 bases. The trim removed 3 bases at V and 7 bases at J, leaving 8 bases unmatched. CDR1 and CDR2 (germline): SGHNT, YYREEE (reference sequence). This CDR3 region has 15 residues.

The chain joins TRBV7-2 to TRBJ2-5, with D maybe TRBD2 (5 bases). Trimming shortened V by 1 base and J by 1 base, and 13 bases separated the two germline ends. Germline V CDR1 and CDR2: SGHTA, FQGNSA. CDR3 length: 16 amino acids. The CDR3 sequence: CASSLGSLAPQETQYF. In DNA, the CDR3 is TGTGCCAGCAGCTTAGGGTCGCTAGCCCCCCAAGAGACCCAGTACTTC.

The CDR3 loop is CASSAATAIDEQFF. Written as DNA, the CDR3 is TGTGCCAGCAGCGCGGCGACAGCAATCGATGAGCAGTTCTTC. The chain links TRBV5-6 to TRBJ2-1, with D perhaps matching TRBD1 (5 bases). Trimming shortened V by 4 bases and J by 8 bases, and 16 bases separated the two germline ends. CDR1 and CDR2 from the germline V gene are SGHDT and YYEEEE. CDR3 size: 14 residues. Looking up the rest from reference TRBV5-6 and TRBJ2-1 gives the full variable domain: DAGVTQSPTHLIKTRGQQVTLRCSPKSGHDTVSWYQQALGQGPQFIFQYYEEEERQRGNFPDRFSGHQFPNYSSELNVNALLLGDSALYLCASSAATAIDEQFFGPGTRLTVL.

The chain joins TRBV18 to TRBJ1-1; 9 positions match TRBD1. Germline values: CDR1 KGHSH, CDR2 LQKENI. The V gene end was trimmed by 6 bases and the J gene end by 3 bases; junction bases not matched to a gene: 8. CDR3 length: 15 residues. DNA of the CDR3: TGTGCCAGCTCGCCAACAGGGGGCCGGGACACTGAAGCTTTCTTT. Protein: CASSPTGGRDTEAFF.

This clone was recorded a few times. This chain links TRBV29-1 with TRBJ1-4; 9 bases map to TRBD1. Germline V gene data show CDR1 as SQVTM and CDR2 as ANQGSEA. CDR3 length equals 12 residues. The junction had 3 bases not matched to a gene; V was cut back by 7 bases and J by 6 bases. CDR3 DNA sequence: TGCAGCGCCGGGACAGGGTATGAAAAACTGTTTTTT. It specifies CSAGTGYEKLFF.

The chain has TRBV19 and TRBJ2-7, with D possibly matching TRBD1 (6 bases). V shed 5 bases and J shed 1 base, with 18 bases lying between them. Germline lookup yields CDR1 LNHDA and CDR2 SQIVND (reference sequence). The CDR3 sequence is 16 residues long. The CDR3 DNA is TGTGCCAGTAGTCGGAATCACAGGGCACTTTCCTACGAGCAGTACTTC. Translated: CASSRNHRALSYEQYF.

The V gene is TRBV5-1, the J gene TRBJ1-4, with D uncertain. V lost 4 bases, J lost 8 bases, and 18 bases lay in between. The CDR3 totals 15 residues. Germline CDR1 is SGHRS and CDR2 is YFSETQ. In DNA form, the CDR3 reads TGCGCCAGCAGCCTCGGGGAGTTACGAGGGGAAAAACTGTTTTTT. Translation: CASSLGELRGEKLFF.

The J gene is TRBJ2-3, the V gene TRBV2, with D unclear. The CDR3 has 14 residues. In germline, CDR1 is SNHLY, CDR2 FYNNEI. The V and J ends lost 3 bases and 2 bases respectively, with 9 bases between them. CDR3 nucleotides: TGTGCCAGCAGTGAGTCAGGTCCCACAGATACGCAGTATTTT. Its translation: CASSESGPTDTQYF.

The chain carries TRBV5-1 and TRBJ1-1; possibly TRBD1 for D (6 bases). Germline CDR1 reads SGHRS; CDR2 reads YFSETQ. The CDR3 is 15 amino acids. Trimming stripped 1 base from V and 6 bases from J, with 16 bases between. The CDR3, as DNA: TGCGCCAGCAGCTTGACAGGGTTTGAACAAGCTGAAGCTTTCTTT. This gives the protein CASSLTGFEQAEAFF.

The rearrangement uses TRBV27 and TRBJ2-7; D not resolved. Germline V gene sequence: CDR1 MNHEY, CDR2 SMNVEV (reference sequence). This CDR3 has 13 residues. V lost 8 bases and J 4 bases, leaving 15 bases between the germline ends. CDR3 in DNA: TGTGCCAGCGGAGCCTCGGGTTGGTACGAGCAGTACTTC. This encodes CASGASGWYEQYF.

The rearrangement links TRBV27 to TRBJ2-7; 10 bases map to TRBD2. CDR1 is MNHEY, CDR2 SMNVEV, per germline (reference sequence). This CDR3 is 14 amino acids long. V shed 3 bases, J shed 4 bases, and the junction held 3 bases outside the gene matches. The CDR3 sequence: CASSFGTSVYEQYF. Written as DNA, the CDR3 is TGTGCCAGCAGTTTCGGGACTAGCGTATACGAGCAGTACTTC.